This T cell receptor beta chain stems from a study of cytomegalovirus exposure and HLA in healthy donors. The overall study: From around 180 million T cells, an earlier analysis saw approximately 110 million unique TCR beta sequences.

This clone was seen just once. The CDR3 is made up of 16 amino acids. Germline V CDR1 and CDR2: GTSNPN, SVGIG (reference sequence). V lost 5 bases and J lost 1; bases outside the gene matches: 10. The study ran its PCR with 60 Vbeta and 13 Jbeta primers. Produced via immunoSEQ multiplex PCR; TCRdb's table is partial and in-frame only. The sample lists over 150,000 clones; 65% to 85% were seen once. The chain has TRBV30 and TRBJ1-5; 8 nucleotides line up with TRBD1. The receptor's source is a woman aged 45-60 years in good health and CMV-seropositive. The sample taken for sequencing was PBMCs. CDR3 in amino acids: CAWGGMDRASNQPQHF. CDR3 nucleotide sequence: TGTGCCTGGGGGGGCATGGACAGGGCGAGCAATCAGCCCCAGCATTTT.